This record concerns one TCR beta chain sequence. The time point here: newly diagnosed, previously untreated cHL patient sample. Method: immunoSEQ multiplex PCR; TCRdb's copy keeps in-frame clones and lacks some. The sample records about 15,000 clones, 70% to 90% being singletons. The germline V gene has CDR1 SGHRS and CDR2 YFSETQ. V lost 1 base and J lost 1; bases outside the gene matches: 3. This CDR3 comprises 15 residues. These data belong to a study of PD-1 blockade in classical Hodgkin lymphoma. This receptor was identified in a human donor with classical Hodgkin lymphoma. The sequencing input was peripheral blood mononuclear cells (PBMCs). The chain links TRBV5-1 to TRBJ2-7; TRBD2 aligns across 9 bases. The CDR3 bases are TGCGCCAGCAGCTTGAGCAGCGGGAGGTCCTACGAGCAGTACTTC. It translates to CASSLSSGRSYEQYF.